The 32 T cell receptor beta chains presented below share a single source sample, sequenced in a study of tumor-infiltrating lymphocytes in primary liver carcinoma. For each extraction, RNA and DNA were obtained together from about 21-30 mg of unsorted bulk tissue. With 500 ng total RNA as template and a constant-region primer, TCR beta cDNA was made. Researchers made the TCR beta libraries by running three nested multiplex PCR rounds with slightly modified ARM-PCR. Amplification in the first two PCR rounds was performed using TRBV1-TRBV30 forward primers and a C-beta reverse primer for roughly 10 cycles each. TCRdb itself ran the multiplex PCR reads through MiXCR, one entry per CDR3 protein. The top ten clones hold about 31% of a sample with about 25,000 distinct CDR3 sequences, around 77% of them seen once. The sample was liver tumor tissue from sampling region 5. Subset given: tumor region T5, tumor centre. These receptors were obtained from a woman in her 30s with primary liver carcinoma and hepatitis B virus infection.

The chain joins TRBV21-1 to TRBJ2-5. TRBV21-1 represents a pseudogene. This CDR3 is 15 amino acids long. In nucleotides, the CDR3 is TGTCCCAGCAACAAAGAGAAAGGCAGCCAAGAGACCCAGTACTTC. It codes for CPSNKEKGSQETQYF.

The rearrangement joins TRBV28 to TRBJ2-7; the match to TRBD2 covers 8 bases. Germline V gives CDR1 MDHEN, CDR2 SYDVKM. This CDR3 is built from 13 residues. V lost 6 bases and J lost 7; bases outside the gene matches: 8. CDR3 sequence: CASRQTSVLEQYF. The CDR3 DNA is TGTGCCAGCAGGCAGACTAGCGTCCTAGAGCAGTACTTC.

By share, this clonotype ranks as hyperexpanded. The rearrangement uses TRBV10-2 and TRBJ1-1; D gene ambiguous. Germline-derived CDR1 and CDR2 are WSHSY and SAAADI. There are 14 residues in the CDR3. The germline V and J ends were trimmed by 0 bases and 4 bases, with 9 bases remaining between them. CDR3 sequence: CASSESKAGTEAFF. The CDR3 DNA reads TGCGCCAGCAGTGAGTCGAAGGCGGGCACTGAAGCTTTCTTT.

Worth noting for this clonotype: A read error may explain this, as a much larger clone is one base away. The gene calls are TRBV6-6 and TRBJ1-5; 12 bases are a match to TRBD1. Germline CDR1 reads MNHNY; CDR2 reads SVGAGI (reference sequence). The length of the CDR3 is 15 residues. For the CDR3, the DNA is TGTGCCAACAGTCACGGGACAGGGGGCAATCTGCCCCAGCATTTT. It translates to CANSHGTGGNLPQHF.

In regard to this clonotype: It is likely a read error, because the conserved phenylalanine at the end of the CDR3 is missing. V and J are TRBV28 and TRBJ2-1; 7 positions match TRBD2. The CDR3 sequence is 13 residues long. In germline, CDR1 is MDHEN, CDR2 SYDVKM. V lost 4 bases and J lost 9; bases outside the gene matches: 6. CDR3 DNA sequence: TGTGCCAGCAGTTCCGGACTAGTTCTTGAGCAGTTCCTC. Its translation: CASSSGLVLEQFL.

Relative to its sample, this clonotype is large (0.1 to 1%). The chain carries TRBV11-2 and TRBJ2-5, with 8 nucleotides matching TRBD1. Germline CDR1 reads SGHAT; CDR2 reads FQNNGV. This CDR3 is built from 17 residues. Germline trimming cut 5 bases from V and 3 bases from J; bases unmatched to any gene: 14. CDR3 sequence: CASSPPGQGVGKETQYF. In nucleotides, the CDR3 is TGTGCCAGCAGCCCCCCTGGACAGGGAGTTGGGAAAGAGACCCAGTACTTC.

This clonotype was seen many times. A much larger clone differs by one base, so this may be a read error. The rearrangement links TRBV5-8 to TRBJ2-7; weak D call: TRBD1 (6 bases). The CDR3 is 14 amino acids. Germline V lookup: CDR1 SGHTS, CDR2 YDEGEE. In DNA, the CDR3 is TGTGCCAGCAGCTTCAATGGACAGCCCTACAAGCAGTACTTC. This gives the protein CASSFNGQPYKQYF. The full variable domain, with the rest looked up from reference TRBV5-8 and TRBJ2-7, is EAGVTQSPTHLIKTRGQQATLRCSPISGHTSVYWYQQALGLGLQFLLWYDEGEERNRGNFPPRFSGRQFPNYSSELNVNALELEDSALYLCASSFNGQPYKQYFGPGTRLTVT.

This clonotype ranks as medium-sized. The V call is TRBV4-1, the J call TRBJ2-2, with D maybe TRBD1 (6 bases). The CDR3 extends over 15 amino acids. V shed 0 bases and J shed 5 bases, with 10 bases lying between them. Germline CDR1 and CDR2: MGHRA and YSYEKL. The CDR3 is CASSQDPGATGELFF. For the CDR3, the DNA is TGCGCCAGCAGCCAAGATCCAGGGGCGACCGGGGAGCTGTTTTTT.

Comments on this clonotype: The junction and the germline gene differ at one end; a read error may be behind it. This sequence joins TRBV4-2 and TRBJ2-4, with D unresolved. The CDR3 length is 16 residues. The germline CDR1 and CDR2 sequences are LGHNA and YNFKEQ. Here the CDR3 DNA reads TGTGCCTGCAGTCAAGAGAAGGTTCTCCCCAAATACATTCAGTACTTC. It encodes CACSQEKVLPKYIQYF.

As to this clonotype: Given a much more abundant clone one base away, this may be a read error. The CDR3 DNA reads TGTGCCATCAGTGACCTAAGAGGGGGCGCGTCTGATACGCAGTATTTT. This gives the protein CAISDLRGGASDTQYF. The chain couples TRBV10-3 to TRBJ2-3; TRBD1 aligns across 7 bases. The ends lost 3 bases at V and 6 bases at J; junction bases unmatched: 12. CDR1 and CDR2 (germline): ENHRY, SYGVKD. The CDR3 totals 16 residues.

The chain links TRBV11-2 to TRBJ1-4; D might be TRBD1 (5 bases). V gave up 7 bases and J gave up 10 bases, with 13 bases separating them. Per the germline V gene, CDR1 is SGHAT and CDR2 is FQNNGV. This CDR3 contains 12 residues. CDR3 residues: CASNPLRGKLFF. The CDR3 nucleotides read TGTGCCAGCAACCCCTTGAGGGGAAAACTGTTTTTT.

This clonotype was counted a single time. One junction end disagrees with the germline gene, perhaps due to a read error. The chain has TRBV11-1 and TRBJ2-2; 9 bases align to TRBD2. Germline-derived CDR1 and CDR2 are SGHAT and FQDESV (reference sequence). This CDR3 region has 16 residues. The CDR3 region is CASSRVIAGVSGKLLF. The CDR3 DNA reads TGTGCCAGCAGCAGGGTTATAGCGGGAGTGTCCGGGAAGCTGTTATTT.

Comments on this clonotype: A junction boundary mismatches the germline segment, possibly from a read error. The chain carries TRBV4-2 and TRBJ2-3; D is possibly TRBD1 (5 bases). This CDR3 has 14 residues. From germline, CDR1 is LGHNA and CDR2 YNFKEQ. CDR3 bases: TGTGCCAGCAGCGAATCGGTAGGGGTAGATACGCGGTATTTT. It translates to CASSESVGVDTRYF.

This chain uses TRBV11-2 with TRBJ2-1; the D is unclear. V gave up 2 bases and J gave up 12 bases, with 14 bases separating them. This CDR3 contains 13 residues. Germline V gene sequence: CDR1 SGHAT, CDR2 FQNNGV. CDR3 in amino acids: CASSLNDAYAQFF. The CDR3 DNA is TGTGCCAGCAGCTTAAATGATGCTTATGCGCAGTTCTTC.

To note about this clonotype: A read error may account for a junction end that differs from germline. The V gene is TRBV11-3, the J gene TRBJ1-6; D is unresolved. Germline V CDR1 and CDR2: SGHNT, YENEEA. The CDR3 consists of 15 residues. CDR3 sequence reads: CASSFKWGYNSPLHF. Here the CDR3 DNA reads TGCGCCAGTAGCTTTAAGTGGGGCTATAATTCACCCCTCCACTTT.

A note on this clonotype: At one of its ends the junction is not consistent with the germline gene, which may arise from a read error. This chain's CDR3 is CSVSGRPYCYSF. The DNA of the CDR3 is TGCAGCGTTTCGGGTAGGCCATATTGCTACTCCTTC. The genes are TRBV29-1 and TRBJ1-2; no firm D call. Germline V gene data show CDR1 as SQVTM and CDR2 as ANQGSEA. The CDR3 extends over 12 amino acids.

The chain links TRBV6-5 to TRBJ2-2; D may be TRBD1 (6 bases). Deletions cut 10 bases from V and 4 bases from J, with 28 bases between. The CDR3 extends over 18 amino acids. Germline CDR1 MNHEY, CDR2 SVGAGI. The CDR3 protein is CANTYSPGVESGTGELFF. For the CDR3, the DNA is TGTGCCAACACTTACTCCCCAGGGGTCGAGAGCGGCACCGGGGAGCTGTTTTTT.

Worth noting for this clonotype: Because the CDR3 is missing its conserved closing phenylalanine or tryptophan, this is likely a read error. The V gene is TRBV29-1, the J gene TRBJ2-5; 9 nucleotides line up with TRBD2. Unmatched junction bases numbered 9, after V lost 3 bases and J lost 4 bases. This CDR3 has 15 amino acids. CDR1 is SQVTM and CDR2 is ANQGSEA in the germline V gene. CDR3 residues: CSVDFAGGPVETQYS. CDR3 sequence (DNA): TGCAGCGTTGATTTCGCGGGAGGGCCAGTAGAGACCCAGTACTCC.

This chain uses TRBV28 with TRBJ2-1; possible D gene TRBD2, 6 bases. The CDR3 has 14 residues. V lost 5 bases to trimming and J lost 7 bases, with 15 bases between them. Germline V CDR1 and CDR2: MDHEN, SYDVKM. The CDR3 coding sequence is TGTGCCAGCAGTCGTGCCCGGGGGTCAAATGAGCAGTTCTTC. Translating gives CASSRARGSNEQFF.

As for this clonotype: At one end the junction does not follow the germline gene, possibly because of a read error. The V gene is TRBV6-1, the J gene TRBJ2-2; D is perhaps TRBD2 (5 bases). The CDR3 extends over 11 amino acids. Germline V gene data show CDR1 as MNHNS and CDR2 as SASEGT. The CDR3 spells CASGALGELFF. The CDR3 DNA is TGTGCCAGCGGTGCCCTCGGGGAACTGTTTTTT.

Comment on this clonotype: A read error may produce the germline difference seen at one junction end. In nucleotides, the CDR3 is TGTGCCAGCAGCCTGGGGGATTCTAGCCGGGGTGTGCAAGAGACCCAGTATTTC. It yields the protein CASSLGDSSRGVQETQYF. The chain combines TRBV11-3 with TRBJ2-5; the D call may be TRBD1 or TRBD2 (5 bases each). The CDR3 is made up of 18 amino acids. CDR1 and CDR2 (germline): SGHNT, YENEEA. Drawing the rest from reference TRBV11-3 and TRBJ2-5, the complete variable domain is EAGVVQSPRYKIIEKKQPVAFWCNPISGHNTLYWYLQNLGQGPELLIRYENEEAVDDSQLPKDRFSAERLKGVDSTLKIQPAELGDSAVYLCASSLGDSSRGVQETQYFGPGTRLLVL.

The sample holds many counts of this clonotype. A much larger clone differs by one base, so this may be a read error. The chain recombines TRBV28 with TRBJ2-3, with no clear D. Germline V lookup: CDR1 MDHEN, CDR2 SYDVKM. The CDR3 covers 13 residues. The CDR3 region is CAGSFNSADTQYF. The CDR3 nucleotides are TGTGCCGGCAGTTTTAACAGCGCTGATACGCAGTATTTT. The complete variable domain, with remaining parts taken from reference TRBV28 and TRBJ2-3, reads DVKVTQSSRYLVKRTGEKVFLECVQDMDHENMFWYRQDPGLGLRLIYFSYDVKMKEKGDIPEGYSVSREKKERFSLILESASTNQTSMYLCAGSFNSADTQYFGPGTRLTVL.

A word on this clonotype: Germline is not matched at one junction end, which may reflect a read error. The genes are TRBV7-2 and TRBJ1-1; weak D call: TRBD1 (6 bases). From germline, CDR1 is SGHTA and CDR2 FQGNSA. CDR3 length equals 18 residues. As DNA, the CDR3 is TGTGCCAACAGCCCTCGACTGAGGGGGATGAGCATGAACACCGAAGCTTTCTTT. Its translation: CANSPRLRGMSMNTEAFF.

The V and J genes are TRBV28 and TRBJ2-3; D gene unclear. The germline V and J ends were trimmed by 3 bases and 7 bases, with 11 bases remaining between them. There are 13 residues in the CDR3. Germline V gene data show CDR1 as MDHEN and CDR2 as SYDVKM. The CDR3 DNA follows: TGTGCCAGCAGTTTTAACAAAGCTAATACGCAGTATTTT. Residues: CASSFNKANTQYF.

Notes on this clonotype: The junction shows a germline mismatch at one end, possibly a read error. V is TRBV11-2 and J is TRBJ2-7; TRBD1 is a possible D gene (7 bases). Germline CDR1 is SGHAT and CDR2 is FQNNGV. This CDR3 contains 17 residues. In DNA form, the CDR3 reads TGTGCCAGCTGTATCACAGGAGGGGGCTCTTGCACCTACGAGCAGTATTTC. Translated: CASCITGGGSCTYEQYF.

The V gene is TRBV11-2, the J gene TRBJ2-7, with D tentatively TRBD2 (5 bases). The germline V gene has CDR1 SGHAT and CDR2 FQNNGV. The V and J ends lost 2 bases and 13 bases respectively, with 24 bases between them. This CDR3 is built from 15 residues. The chain's CDR3 is CASSLKTRDLRGHYF. The CDR3 DNA reads as TGTGCCAGCAGCTTAAAAACGAGAGATCTACGCGGGCATTACTTC. Full variable domain (outside the CDR3, taken from reference TRBV11-2 and TRBJ2-7): EAGVAQSPRYKIIEKRQSVAFWCNPISGHATLYWYQQILGQGPKLLIQFQNNGVVDDSQLPKDRFSAERLKGVDSTLKIQPAKLEDSAVYLCASSLKTRDLRGHYFGPGTRLTVT.

The V and J genes are TRBV20-1 and TRBJ2-1; 9 nucleotides match TRBD2. The germline CDR1 and CDR2 sequences are DFQATT and SNEGSKA (reference sequence). CDR3 length: 17 amino acids. V dropped 3 bases and J dropped 4; count of bases not matched to a gene: 13. The chain's CDR3 is CSASLASGTYRYNEQFF. DNA of the CDR3: TGCAGTGCTAGTCTCGCTAGCGGGACGTATAGGTACAATGAGCAGTTCTTC.

The chain employs TRBV12-3 or TRBV12-4 and TRBJ1-2; 7 positions match TRBD1. After removal of 3 bases from V and 8 bases from J, the junction contained 15 bases not matched to a gene. The CDR3 covers 16 residues. The CDR3 sequence is CASSFLGCRGVEGYTF. CDR3 in DNA: TGTGCCAGCAGTTTTCTTGGGTGCAGGGGGGTTGAAGGCTACACCTTC.

V gene TRBV11-2 combines with J gene TRBJ2-2; no clear D. The CDR3 contains 16 residues. Germline-derived CDR1 and CDR2 are SGHAT and FQNNGV. V gave up 10 bases and J gave up 1 base, with 19 bases separating them. CDR3 nucleotides: TGTGCCATCAACCCCAATCCCCAATTGAACACCGGGGAGCTGTTTTTT. Translated: CAINPNPQLNTGELFF. The variable domain in full, with the rest retrieved from reference TRBV11-2 and TRBJ2-2, is EAGVAQSPRYKIIEKRQSVAFWCNPISGHATLYWYQQILGQGPKLLIQFQNNGVVDDSQLPKDRFSAERLKGVDSTLKIQPAKLEDSAVYLCAINPNPQLNTGELFFGEGSRLTVL.

Comments on this clonotype: No conserved phenylalanine or tryptophan ends this CDR3, so it is likely a read error. This chain joins TRBV29-1 and TRBJ1-5, with TRBD1 as a possible D gene (6 bases). Germline CDR1 SQVTM, CDR2 ANQGSEA. The CDR3 has 13 residues. As DNA, the CDR3 is TGCAGCATTGAATCAGGGGCCAATCAGCCCCAGCATCTA. Translation: CSIESGANQPQHL.

To note about this clonotype: Since no conserved phenylalanine or tryptophan closes the CDR3, a read error is the likely cause. No DNA is shown, since the ends of the CDR3 on it are uncertain; the CDR3 is the one TCRdb lists. The chain carries TRBV6-4 and TRBJ2-3; no DNA check was done on the table's D call, TRBD2. Germline V gene data show CDR1 as MRHNA and CDR2 as SNTAGT. The CDR3 adds up to 15 amino acids, both ends counted. The CDR3 spells CASSAVAGGTDTQYL.

About this clonotype: Without the conserved terminal phenylalanine or tryptophan, this CDR3 likely stems from a read error. The chain links TRBV6-5 to TRBJ2-7; D unclear. The CDR3 spans 14 residues. Germline CDR1 and CDR2: MNHEY and SVGAGI. The CDR3 loop reads CAGSLLQMKNVQYS. The CDR3 bases are TGTGCCGGCAGCCTCTTACAGATGAAGAACGTGCAGTACTCC.